These 15 T cell receptor beta chains share one sample of origin, sequenced in a study of TIL therapy for anti-PD-1-resistant metastatic lung cancer. The time point denotes: pre-treatment sample, taken before nivolumab and TIL therapy. The immunoSEQ assay was v3. The table came from immunoSEQ multiplex PCR; TCRdb's copy has only in-frame clones and leaves some out. The sample has about 36,000 clones, around four fifths seen once; the top ten hold approximately 5.3%. The input for sequencing was blood, taken at baseline. The receptors stem from a person between 25 and 79 years old with non-small cell lung cancer.

J is TRBJ2-5 and V is TRBV2, with unresolved D. Germline loops: CDR1 SNHLY, CDR2 FYNNEI. The CDR3 is made up of 14 amino acids. Trimming cost V 4 bases and J 0 bases, with 9 bases left between them. CDR3 coding DNA: TGTGCCAGCAGTGGGGGTCAGTACCAAGAGACCCAGTACTTC. Translated, it gives CASSGGQYQETQYF.

J is TRBJ2-3 and V is TRBV5-1; no firm D call. Looked up from germline, CDR1 is SGHRS and CDR2 is YFSETQ. V gave up 0 bases and J gave up 1 base, with 12 bases separating them. This CDR3 comprises 16 residues. The CDR3 region is CASSLGPREGTDTQYF. CDR3 nucleotide sequence: TGCGCCAGCAGCTTGGGACCTAGGGAAGGCACAGATACGCAGTATTTT.

The chain employs TRBV10-1 and TRBJ1-6; D may be TRBD1 (6 bases). V lost 10 bases and J 4 bases, leaving 20 bases between the germline ends. From germline, CDR1 is WNHNN and CDR2 SYGVQD (reference sequence). This CDR3 has 16 amino acids. CDR3 nucleotide sequence: TGCGCCACCCCCAGACCGACAGGCCATTATAATTCACCCCTCCACTTT. It specifies CATPRPTGHYNSPLHF.

The chain uses TRBV2 and TRBJ2-5, with 10 positions matching TRBD2. This CDR3 is 16 amino acids long. CDR1 and CDR2 (germline): SNHLY, FYNNEI. Trimming removed 5 bases from V and 0 bases from J; junction bases left unmatched: 6. CDR3 protein: CASSRGSGRHQETQYF. The CDR3 DNA follows: TGTGCCAGCAGTCGGGGTAGCGGGAGGCACCAAGAGACCCAGTACTTC.

The chain has TRBV2 and TRBJ1-1; D is uncertain. Trimming pared 6 bases from V and 9 bases from J, leaving 11 bases between. CDR1 and CDR2 from the germline V gene are SNHLY and FYNNEI. This CDR3 comprises 11 residues. The CDR3: CASSQNRQAFF. The CDR3 DNA is TGTGCCAGCAGCCAAAACCGGCAAGCTTTCTTT.

The rearrangement joins TRBV28 to TRBJ2-3, with 9 nucleotides matching TRBD2. The CDR3 has 19 residues. Per the germline V gene, CDR1 is MDHEN and CDR2 is SYDVKM. Unmatched junction bases numbered 19, after V lost 8 bases and J lost 1 base. CDR3 amino acids: CASYTAVIGVAGGTDTQYF. CDR3 DNA: TGTGCCAGCTACACTGCGGTAATCGGGGTAGCGGGGGGCACAGATACGCAGTATTTT.

The chain joins TRBV4-3 to TRBJ2-7; possibly TRBD1 for D (5 bases). Per germline, CDR1 LGHNA and CDR2 YSLEER. The CDR3 extends over 14 amino acids. The germline V and J ends were trimmed by 2 bases and 1 base, with 9 bases remaining between them. The CDR3 DNA follows: TGCGCCAGCAGCCAATGGCAGGGATCCTACGAGCAGTACTTC. It specifies CASSQWQGSYEQYF.

The chain combines TRBV27 with TRBJ2-7; D unresolved. This CDR3 has 14 amino acids. Germline CDR1 and CDR2: MNHEY and SMNVEV (reference sequence). Trimming stripped 2 bases from V and 6 bases from J, with 14 bases between. The CDR3 spells CASSLVLGSTEQYF. CDR3 in DNA: TGTGCCAGCAGTTTAGTCCTGGGATCTACCGAGCAGTACTTC.

In its sample, this clone was seen a few times. The chain employs TRBV30 and TRBJ2-1; no reliable D call. The V gene's germline CDR1 is GTSNPN and CDR2 SVGIG (reference sequence). Trimming stripped 0 bases from V and 6 bases from J, with 6 bases between. The CDR3 is 12 amino acids. The CDR3 reads CAWSVGTNEQFF. CDR3 nucleotides: TGTGCCTGGAGTGTAGGTACCAATGAGCAGTTCTTC. Full variable domain (remainder filled in from reference TRBV30 and TRBJ2-1): SQTIHQWPATLVQPVGSPLSLECTVEGTSNPNLYWYRQAAGRGLQLLFYSVGIGQISSEVPQNLSASRPQDRQFILSSKKLLLSDSGFYLCAWSVGTNEQFFGPGTRLTVL.

The CDR3 loop is CASSEGGENEQFF. Here the CDR3 DNA reads TGTGCCAGCAGTGAAGGAGGGGAGAATGAGCAGTTCTTC. The chain has TRBV6-1 and TRBJ2-1; either TRBD1 or TRBD2 may fit D (5 bases each). In germline, CDR1 is MNHNS, CDR2 SASEGT. V lost 1 base and J 7 bases, leaving 8 bases between the germline ends. The CDR3 contains 13 residues.

V is TRBV5-1 and J is TRBJ1-1; TRBD1 might be the D (5 bases). The CDR3 spans 15 residues. CDR1 and CDR2 from the germline V gene are SGHRS and YFSETQ. With 0 bases removed from V and 7 bases from J, the gap between germline ends came to 16 bases. CDR3 region: CASSLAMQGPNEAFF. Written as DNA, the CDR3 is TGCGCCAGCAGCTTGGCCATGCAGGGCCCTAATGAAGCTTTCTTT.

This chain connects TRBV28 to TRBJ2-7; D perhaps matches TRBD2 (5 bases). The V gene's germline CDR1 is MDHEN and CDR2 SYDVKM. The V gene lost 4 bases and the J gene lost 0 bases, with 13 bases spanning the gap. This CDR3 spans 15 amino acids. In DNA, the CDR3 is TGTGCCAGCAGTTCTAGGACGGGGAGCTCCTACGAGCAGTACTTC. Translation gives CASSSRTGSSYEQYF.

The V and J genes are TRBV6-5 and TRBJ2-1, with 7 positions matching TRBD1. The CDR3 totals 14 residues. In germline, CDR1 is MNHEY, CDR2 SVGAGI. V shed 5 bases, J shed 3 bases, and the junction held 4 bases outside the gene matches. The CDR3 DNA sequence: TGTGCCAGCAGTGACGGACAGGACTACAATGAGCAGTTCTTC. Its translation is CASSDGQDYNEQFF.

V gene TRBV27 combines with J gene TRBJ1-1, with TRBD1 identical over 9 bases. CDR3 length: 15 residues. V gave up 7 bases and J gave up 3 bases; unmatched junction bases: 9. Germline V CDR1 and CDR2: MNHEY, SMNVEV (reference sequence). CDR3 in DNA: TGTGCCAGCACCATCCCTGGGACAGGGCACACTGAAGCTTTCTTT. Translating gives CASTIPGTGHTEAFF.

The genes are TRBV5-1 and TRBJ2-3, with 7 positions matching TRBD2. Germline trimming cut 2 bases from V and 3 bases from J; bases unmatched to any gene: 6. CDR1 and CDR2 (germline): SGHRS, YFSETQ. The CDR3 extends over 15 amino acids. This CDR3 is CASSFRLATTDTQYF. In DNA, the CDR3 is TGCGCCAGCAGCTTCCGACTAGCTACTACAGATACGCAGTATTTT. The full variable domain, rest sourced from reference TRBV5-1 and TRBJ2-3, is KAGVTQTPRYLIKTRGQQVTLSCSPISGHRSVSWYQQTPGQGLQFLFEYFSETQRNKGNFPGRFSGRQFSNSRSEMNVSTLELGDSALYLCASSFRLATTDTQYFGPGTRLTVL.